Below, one T cell receptor beta chain is given with its context. Antigen: not known. The PCR had 60 Vbeta and 13 Jbeta primers. Profiling relied on immunoSEQ multiplex PCR, and the TCRdb table lists in-frame clones only, not all of them. Here the sample spans 45,000 to 60,000 clones, over 60% being singletons. The data originate from a study of cytomegalovirus exposure and HLA in healthy donors. The CDR3 sequence is 16 residues long. Germline V lookup: CDR1 SGHTA, CDR2 FQGNSA. Trimming stripped 5 bases from V and 2 bases from J, with 13 bases between. This cohort consisted of healthy bone marrow donors. Study observations and caveats: The study listed under 200 cytomegalovirus-associated TCR beta chains. Despite most TCR sequences being rare, some public TCRs occurred in many donors.

Sequenced sample: PBMCs. The sequence was obtained from a woman aged 45-65 years in good health and CMV-seronegative. This rearrangement joins TRBV7-2 to TRBJ2-6, with a weak D call TRBD1 (6 bases). CDR3: CASSPHYRAGANVLTF. DNA for the CDR3: TGTGCCAGCAGCCCCCACTACAGGGCTGGGGCCAACGTCCTGACTTTC.